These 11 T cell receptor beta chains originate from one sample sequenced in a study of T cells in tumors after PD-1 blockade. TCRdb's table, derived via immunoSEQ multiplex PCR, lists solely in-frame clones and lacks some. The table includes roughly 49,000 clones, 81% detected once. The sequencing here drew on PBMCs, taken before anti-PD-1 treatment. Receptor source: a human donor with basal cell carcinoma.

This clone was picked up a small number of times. CDR3 loop: CASRYSSGVKDTQYF. The CDR3 region has the DNA TGCGCCAGCAGATACTCTAGCGGGGTTAAAGATACGCAGTATTTT. J is TRBJ2-3 and V is TRBV10-2, with 9 bases matching TRBD2. This CDR3 spans 15 amino acids. Germline values: CDR1 WSHSY, CDR2 SAAADI. Trimming removed 6 bases from V and 5 bases from J; junction bases left unmatched: 9.

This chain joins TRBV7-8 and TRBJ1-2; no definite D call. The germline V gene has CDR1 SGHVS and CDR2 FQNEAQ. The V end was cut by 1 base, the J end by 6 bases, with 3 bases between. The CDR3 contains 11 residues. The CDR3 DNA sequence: TGTGCCAGCAGCTTAGAAAATGGCTACACCTTC. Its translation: CASSLENGYTF.

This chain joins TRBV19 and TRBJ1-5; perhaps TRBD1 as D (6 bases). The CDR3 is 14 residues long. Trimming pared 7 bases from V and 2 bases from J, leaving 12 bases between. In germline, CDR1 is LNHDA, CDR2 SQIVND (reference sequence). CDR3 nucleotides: TGTGCCAGTACCTTGAGGGGGGGCAATCAGCCCCAGCATTTT. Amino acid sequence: CASTLRGGNQPQHF.

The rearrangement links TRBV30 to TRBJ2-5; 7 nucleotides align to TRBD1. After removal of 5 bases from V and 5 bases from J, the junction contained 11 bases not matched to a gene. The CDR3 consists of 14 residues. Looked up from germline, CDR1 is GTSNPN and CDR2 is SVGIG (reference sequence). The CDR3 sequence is CAWGDRVGLETQYF. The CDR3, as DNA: TGTGCCTGGGGAGACAGGGTCGGATTGGAGACCCAGTACTTC.

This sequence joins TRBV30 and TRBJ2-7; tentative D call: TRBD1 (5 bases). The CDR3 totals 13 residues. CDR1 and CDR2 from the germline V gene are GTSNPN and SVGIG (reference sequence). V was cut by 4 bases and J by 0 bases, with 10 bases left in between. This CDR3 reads CAWMDTLSYEQYF. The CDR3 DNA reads TGTGCCTGGATGGACACGCTCTCCTACGAGCAGTACTTC.

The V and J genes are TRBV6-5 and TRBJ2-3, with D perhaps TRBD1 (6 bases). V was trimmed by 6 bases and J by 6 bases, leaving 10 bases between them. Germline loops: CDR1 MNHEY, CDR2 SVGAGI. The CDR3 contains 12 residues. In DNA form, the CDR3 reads TGTGCCAGCAGCGCTAGGGGGGATACGCAGTATTTT. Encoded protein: CASSARGDTQYF.

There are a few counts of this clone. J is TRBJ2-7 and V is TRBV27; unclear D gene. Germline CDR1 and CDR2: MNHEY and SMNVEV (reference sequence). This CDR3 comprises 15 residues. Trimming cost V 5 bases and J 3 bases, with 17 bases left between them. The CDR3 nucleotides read TGTGCCAGCAGTACTGTACTCGGACCGAGCTACGAGCAGTACTTC. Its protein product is CASSTVLGPSYEQYF.

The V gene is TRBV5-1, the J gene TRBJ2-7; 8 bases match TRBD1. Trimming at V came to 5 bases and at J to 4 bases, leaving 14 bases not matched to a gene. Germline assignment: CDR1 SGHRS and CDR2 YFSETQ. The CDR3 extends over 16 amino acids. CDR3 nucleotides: TGCGCCAGCAGACGTTCCGGACAGGGTAGCCCTTACGAGCAGTACTTC. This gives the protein CASRRSGQGSPYEQYF.

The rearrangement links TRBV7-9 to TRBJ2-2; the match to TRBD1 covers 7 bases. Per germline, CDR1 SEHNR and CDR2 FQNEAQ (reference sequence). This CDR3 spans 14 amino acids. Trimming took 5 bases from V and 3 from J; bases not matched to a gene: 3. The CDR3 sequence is CASSRQGDTGELFF. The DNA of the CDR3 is TGTGCCAGCAGCCGACAGGGTGACACCGGGGAGCTGTTTTTT.

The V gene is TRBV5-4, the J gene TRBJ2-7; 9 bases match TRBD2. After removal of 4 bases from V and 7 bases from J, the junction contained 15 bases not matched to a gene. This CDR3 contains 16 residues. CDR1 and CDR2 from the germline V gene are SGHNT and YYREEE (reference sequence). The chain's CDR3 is CASSVRTSVYPKEQYF. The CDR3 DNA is TGTGCCAGCAGCGTCCGGACTAGCGTATATCCTAAAGAGCAGTACTTC.

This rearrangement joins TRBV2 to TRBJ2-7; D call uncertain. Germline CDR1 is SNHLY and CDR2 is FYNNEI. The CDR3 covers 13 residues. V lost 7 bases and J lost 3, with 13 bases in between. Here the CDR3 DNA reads TGTGCCAGCACCAATGACAAGGTCTACGAGCAGTACTTC. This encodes CASTNDKVYEQYF. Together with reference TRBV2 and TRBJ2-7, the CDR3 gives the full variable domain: EPEVTQTPSHQVTQMGQEVILRCVPISNHLYFYWYRQILGQKVEFLVSFYNNEISEKSEIFDDQFSVERPDGSNFTLKIRSTKLEDSAMYFCASTNDKVYEQYFGPGTRLTVT.